The TCR beta chain described here comes from a study of patients and donors after allogeneic stem cell transplantation. The CDR3 is 18 amino acids. V was pared by 0 bases and J by 6 bases, with 24 bases between. Germline V gene data show CDR1 as DFQATT and CDR2 as SNEGSKA (reference sequence). TCRdb reprocessed the RT-PCR reads with MiXCR, giving one entry per CDR3 protein. There are about a million distinct CDR3 sequences in the sample; 18% occur only once, and roughly 6.4% lies in the top ten. Sequenced sample: blood, either unsorted or a sorted T cell fraction (not recorded which). This rearrangement joins TRBV20-1 to TRBJ2-1; TRBD2 is a possible D gene (7 bases). The clonotype was recovered from a human donor who was either an allogeneic HSCT recipient or a stem cell or donor lymphocyte infusion donor (not recorded which). It is not recorded whose cells these are; they may come from a transplant donor. CDR3 sequence (DNA): TGCAGTGCTAGAGAGTTGGGGCTAGCGGCTTTCAGGGGCAATGAGCAGTTCTTC. Protein: CSARELGLAAFRGNEQFF.